This TCR beta chain was identified in a study of CD8 T cells in Susac syndrome. The multiple sclerosis controls were treatment-naive patients with relapsing-remitting disease that was stable or active. RNA in amounts of roughly 0.5 to 1 ug was reverse transcribed with random hexamers. TCR beta CDR3 was amplified by immunoSEQ multiplex PCR. This amplification extended across 54 Vbeta and 13 Jbeta segments. TCRdb processed the immunoSEQ multiplex PCR reads anew with MiXCR; each CDR3 protein has one entry. The repertoire holds about 200,000 distinct CDR3 sequences, with roughly nine tenths as singletons. The table lists this clonotype with a count of one. The sequencing sample was made of CD8+ T cells from PBMCs. This receptor was taken from a human donor with multiple sclerosis.

As DNA, the CDR3 is TGTGCCAGCAGCTTTATCGCTAGATCTGAGCAGTTCTTC. Its translation: CASSFIARSEQFF. The rearrangement uses TRBV7-9 and TRBJ2-1; no reliable D call. CDR1 is SEHNR, CDR2 FQNEAQ, per germline (reference sequence). This CDR3 comprises 13 residues. V lost 3 bases, J lost 9 bases, and 12 bases lay in between.